The entry that follows covers one TCR beta chain sequence. The antigen remains undetermined. Genomic DNA constituted the template upon which TCR beta VDJ and CDR3 profiling was performed. TCRdb passed the reads through MiXCR, listing each CDR3 protein once. The data hold approximately 160,000 distinct CDR3 sequences, with 35% to 55% observed a single time. The CDR3 covers 15 residues. CDR1 and CDR2 from the germline V gene are SGHAT and FQNNGV. V was pared by 5 bases and J by 9 bases, with 9 bases of the junction left unmatched. The sample belongs to a study of CD8+CD57+ T cells in acquired aplastic anemia. Looking at the study overall: CD4+ and CD8+ cells, once sorted, gave DNA averaging about 3 ug. Overall study findings and caveats: Under 35 was the count of CD8+ CDR3 sequences that patients shared with controls.

The sequencing sample was made of sorted CD4+, CD8+, or CD8+CD57+ T cells (not recorded which) from PBMCs. The TCR comes from a human donor in good health. The chain combines TRBV11-2 with TRBJ2-1, with 11 bases lining up with TRBD1. The CDR3 bases are TGTGCCAGCAGCAGCGGACAGGGGGCGCGGGGTGAGCAGTTCTTC. Residues: CASSSGQGARGEQFF.